This TCR beta chain was sequenced during a study of T cell changes during pregnancy in multiple sclerosis. The protocol was immunoSEQ multiplex PCR, while the TCRdb copy is restricted to in-frame clones and leaves out a portion. This table has 50,000 to 65,000 clones, over 95% appearing once. Per germline, CDR1 SQVTM and CDR2 ANQGSEA. V was trimmed by 6 bases and J by 12 bases, leaving 20 bases between them. CDR3 size: 13 residues. This clone showed up just once. This chain joins TRBV29-1 and TRBJ1-4, with a weak D call TRBD1 (5 bases). This sample comprised CD8+ T cells from peripheral blood mononuclear cells, obtained after pregnancy. This receptor was obtained from a female donor with multiple sclerosis, enrolled in a pregnancy study. In nucleotides, the CDR3 is TGCAGCGTCCAGTGGAGGGGTGGTGCGGAACTGTTTTTT. Translated, it gives CSVQWRGGAELFF.